This TCR beta chain appears in the sequencing data of a study of T cells in Graves' hyperthyroidism and ophthalmopathy. Turning to the study itself: Staff took peripheral blood when the initial diagnosis was made, before any treatment began.

Germline values: CDR1 MDHEN, CDR2 SYDVKM. The V and J ends lost 3 bases and 3 bases, in that order; junction bases with no gene match: 9. This CDR3 is 16 amino acids long. This clonotype was picked up many times. Its antigen is undetermined. General study findings and limits: Most clonotypes expanded in thyroid above 0.001 were likewise present in blood.

RNA transcripts served as the template for amplifying TCR beta CDR3 regions. HTBI primers were employed in a first-round RT-PCR of the TCR CDR3. TCRdb analysed the multiplex PCR reads with MiXCR anew, one entry per CDR3 protein. The sample shows about 420,000 distinct CDR3 sequences, roughly an eighth of them seen only once. The source is a woman under 30 with Graves' hyperthyroidism. The sample was blood. The V and J genes are TRBV28 and TRBJ1-2; TRBD1 aligns across 8 bases. The chain's CDR3 is CASSFRPQGVHYGYTF. CDR3 nucleotides: TGTGCCAGCAGTTTCCGGCCACAGGGGGTTCACTATGGCTACACCTTC.